This T cell receptor beta chain is drawn from a study of T cells expressing NK-cell markers. Whole-study context: CD3+CD56+NKG2C+, CD3+CD56+NKG2C- and CD3+CD56-NKG2C+ T cells, once sorted, supplied the TCR beta repertoires. Just one sequenced donor of eight was HCMV-seronegative, while seven were seropositive.

CDR3 length: 15 amino acids. Germline CDR1 LNHDA, CDR2 SQIVND (reference sequence). UMIs were included in TCR beta cDNA generated by 5'RACE template switching. From its re-call of the 5' RACE reads, TCRdb lists each CDR3 protein once, without DNA. This sample's clone table lists fewer than 400,000 distinct CDR3 sequences. The sample was blood T cells: a sorted CD56 or NKG2C T cell subset, CD4+ or CD8+ T cells, or bulk PBMC T cells (not recorded which). The chain combines TRBV19 with TRBJ2-7. The clonotype comes from a man between 18 and 69 years old in good health. CDR3 protein: CASSMVGGSSYEQYF. The full variable domain, with the rest looked up from reference TRBV19 and TRBJ2-7, is DGGITQSPKYLFRKEGQNVTLSCEQNLNHDAMYWYRQDPGQGLRLIYYSQIVNDFQKGDIAEGYSVSREKKESFPLTVTSAQKNPTAFYLCASSMVGGSSYEQYFGPGTRLTVT.